Listed below are T cell receptor beta chains from one sample, sequenced in a study of blood T cell repertoires in COVID-19. Assay: immunoSEQ multiplex PCR; the TCRdb copy retains only in-frame clones and omits some. This repertoire shows around 160,000 clones, approximately 88% found once; its top ten account for roughly 1.2%. Material: PBMCs or T cells enriched from blood (not recorded which). The receptors originated from a woman younger than 45 with acute COVID-19. Each CDR3 is given with its conserved first and last residue. The order of the fields is CDR3 length, clone size, V gene, D gene, J gene, CDR3 DNA, CDR3 protein. D genes are given only for firm matches. Some rows mark clone size as missing; the rest say once, few, many or name a class of expanded clone.

len: 18; abundance: NA; v_gene: TRBV7-8; d_gene: TRBD2; j_gene: TRBJ2-5; CDR3nt: TGTGCCAGCAGCTTAGTACTAGCGGGAGTGTGGCCCCAAGAGACCCAGTACTTC; CDR3aa: CASSLVLAGVWPQETQYF
len: 18; abundance: NA; v_gene: TRBV28; d_gene: TRBD1; j_gene: TRBJ1-2; CDR3nt: TGTGCCAGCAGTACCCCGGGGACAGGGGACTTCTATAACTATGGCTACACCTTC; CDR3aa: CASSTPGTGDFYNYGYTF
len: 13; abundance: once; v_gene: TRBV28; d_gene: NA; j_gene: TRBJ1-2; CDR3nt: TGTGCCAGCACCAGACAGGACTCCTATGGCTACACCTTC; CDR3aa: CASTRQDSYGYTF
len: 15; abundance: NA; v_gene: TRBV7-9; d_gene: NA; j_gene: TRBJ2-2; CDR3nt: TGTGCCGGACGGCGGGGTAGCGAGAACACCGGGGAGCTGTTTTTT; CDR3aa: CAGRRGSENTGELFF
len: 15; abundance: NA; v_gene: TRBV6-5; d_gene: TRBD1; j_gene: TRBJ1-1; CDR3nt: TGTGCCAGCAGGAAACCCGGACAGGGGGCAACTGAAGCTTTCTTT; CDR3aa: CASRKPGQGATEAFF
len: 19; abundance: NA; v_gene: TRBV7-8; d_gene: TRBD1; j_gene: TRBJ2-2; CDR3nt: TGTGCCAGCAGCTTAGCCACCCCGGGACAGGGAGGGGGGTCCGGGGAGCTGTTTTTT; CDR3aa: CASSLATPGQGGGSGELFF
len: 17; abundance: NA; v_gene: TRBV19; d_gene: TRBD1; j_gene: TRBJ2-5; CDR3nt: TGTGCCAGTAGACAAAAATTTGGACAGGAGTTTTCAGAGACCCAGTACTTC; CDR3aa: CASRQKFGQEFSETQYF
len: 18; abundance: NA; v_gene: TRBV15; d_gene: TRBD2; j_gene: TRBJ2-1; CDR3nt: TGTGCCACCAGCAGAGCGCCCTTGGGACTAGCGGGAGGTAATGAGCAGTTCTTC; CDR3aa: CATSRAPLGLAGGNEQFF
len: 13; abundance: NA; v_gene: TRBV11-2; d_gene: NA; j_gene: TRBJ2-3; CDR3nt: TGTGCCAGCAGCCAAACCAGGGCAGATACGCAGTATTTT; CDR3aa: CASSQTRADTQYF
len: 14; abundance: NA; v_gene: TRBV15; d_gene: TRBD1; j_gene: TRBJ2-7; CDR3nt: TGTGCCACCAGCATTAGACAGGGGGCGTACGAGCAGTACTTC; CDR3aa: CATSIRQGAYEQYF
len: 15; abundance: NA; v_gene: TRBV12-5; d_gene: NA; j_gene: TRBJ1-6; CDR3nt: TGTGCTAGTGGTTTTACTCGCCGGGTCGATTCACCCCTCCACTTT; CDR3aa: CASGFTRRVDSPLHF
len: 15; abundance: NA; v_gene: TRBV27; d_gene: NA; j_gene: TRBJ1-5; CDR3nt: TGTGCCAGCAGCAGGAGTGGGACAAATAATCAGCCCCAGCATTTT; CDR3aa: CASSRSGTNNQPQHF
len: 13; abundance: NA; v_gene: TRBV6-5; d_gene: TRBD1; j_gene: TRBJ1-6; CDR3nt: TGTGCCAGCAGCAGGGGGCTTAATTCACCCCTCCACTTT; CDR3aa: CASSRGLNSPLHF
len: 16; abundance: NA; v_gene: TRBV7-8; d_gene: TRBD1; j_gene: TRBJ2-3; CDR3nt: TGTGCCAGCAGCCCCTGGGGACAGGGTCGCACAGATACGCAGTATTTT; CDR3aa: CASSPWGQGRTDTQYF
len: 15; abundance: NA; v_gene: TRBV5-6; d_gene: TRBD1; j_gene: TRBJ1-1; CDR3nt: TGTGCCAGCGTCCCGGGGGACAGGAAGAACACTGAAGCTTTCTTT; CDR3aa: CASVPGDRKNTEAFF
len: 15; abundance: NA; v_gene: TRBV7-9; d_gene: NA; j_gene: TRBJ2-5; CDR3nt: TGTGCCAGCAGCTTTCCGAAGGGGATACAAGAGACCCAGTACTTC; CDR3aa: CASSFPKGIQETQYF
len: 16; abundance: NA; v_gene: TRBV2; d_gene: NA; j_gene: TRBJ2-4; CDR3nt: TGTGCCAGCAGTGAGAGTGGGGCTCGGGCCAAAAACATTCAGTACTTC; CDR3aa: CASSESGARAKNIQYF
len: 14; abundance: NA; v_gene: TRBV28; d_gene: TRBD2; j_gene: TRBJ2-6; CDR3nt: TGTGCCGGAGCGGGGGCTGCTGGGGCCAACGTCCTGACTTTC; CDR3aa: CAGAGAAGANVLTF
len: 15; abundance: NA; v_gene: TRBV3-1/TRBV3-2; d_gene: TRBD2; j_gene: TRBJ2-7; CDR3nt: TGTGCCACCTCGACCGGCGGGAGGTCGGTCCGCGAGCAGTACTTC; CDR3aa: CATSTGGRSVREQYF
len: 11; abundance: NA; v_gene: TRBV28; d_gene: NA; j_gene: TRBJ1-5; CDR3nt: TGTGCCAGCAGTTCCCCCTGGCCCCAGCATTTT; CDR3aa: CASSSPWPQHF
len: 14; abundance: NA; v_gene: TRBV7-9; d_gene: NA; j_gene: TRBJ2-2; CDR3nt: TGTGCCAGCAGCTCTAATCGAATGTCCGGGGAGCTGTTTTTT; CDR3aa: CASSSNRMSGELFF
len: 14; abundance: NA; v_gene: TRBV28; d_gene: TRBD2; j_gene: TRBJ2-1; CDR3nt: TGTGCCAGCAGTTCACCGGGACTAGCAGTGTGGCGGTTCTTC; CDR3aa: CASSSPGLAVWRFF
len: 19; abundance: NA; v_gene: TRBV27; d_gene: TRBD1; j_gene: TRBJ2-7; CDR3nt: TGTGCCAGCAGTCCCCGCACGCCGGGACAGGGGTGGGGTTCCTACGAGCAGTACTTC; CDR3aa: CASSPRTPGQGWGSYEQYF
len: 13; abundance: NA; v_gene: TRBV27; d_gene: NA; j_gene: TRBJ1-5; CDR3nt: TGTGCCAGCAGTCCAGGGGCATATCAGCCCCAGCATTTT; CDR3aa: CASSPGAYQPQHF
len: 12; abundance: NA; v_gene: TRBV27; d_gene: TRBD1; j_gene: TRBJ1-2; CDR3nt: TGTGCCAGCAGTAGGACAGGGGGAACGAACACCTTC; CDR3aa: CASSRTGGTNTF
len: 15; abundance: NA; v_gene: TRBV30; d_gene: TRBD2; j_gene: TRBJ2-7; CDR3nt: TGTGCCTGGAGTGCCGGACTAGCGGGAGAGGGTGAGCAGTACTTC; CDR3aa: CAWSAGLAGEGEQYF
len: 14; abundance: NA; v_gene: TRBV2; d_gene: NA; j_gene: TRBJ1-3; CDR3nt: TGTGCCAGCAGCCCCCAGGGATCTGGAAACACCATATATTTT; CDR3aa: CASSPQGSGNTIYF
len: 13; abundance: once; v_gene: TRBV29-1; d_gene: NA; j_gene: TRBJ2-5; CDR3nt: TGCAGCGTTAATAGCGGAGATAAAGAGACCCAGTACTTC; CDR3aa: CSVNSGDKETQYF
len: 15; abundance: NA; v_gene: TRBV4-3; d_gene: NA; j_gene: TRBJ2-5; CDR3nt: TGCGCCAGCAGCCAAGCGTTACAGGGAGGGGAGACCCAGTACTTC; CDR3aa: CASSQALQGGETQYF
len: 16; abundance: NA; v_gene: TRBV4-2; d_gene: TRBD2; j_gene: TRBJ2-1; CDR3nt: TGTGCCAGCAGCCAAGCCGGGACTAGCGTTTCCGATGAGCAGTTCTTC; CDR3aa: CASSQAGTSVSDEQFF
len: 14; abundance: NA; v_gene: TRBV6-1; d_gene: TRBD2; j_gene: TRBJ2-1; CDR3nt: TGTGCCAGCAGTGAACCGGGGGGGCTCTTTAAGCAGTTCTTC; CDR3aa: CASSEPGGLFKQFF
len: 16; abundance: NA; v_gene: TRBV28; d_gene: NA; j_gene: TRBJ1-5; CDR3nt: TGTGCCAGCAGTTTAAGGGGCCGGGGGGCCGGTGAGCCCCAGCATTTT; CDR3aa: CASSLRGRGAGEPQHF
len: 15; abundance: NA; v_gene: TRBV27; d_gene: NA; j_gene: TRBJ1-2; CDR3nt: TGTGCCAGCAGTTTATCCACAGTCCCCCTCTATGGCTACACCTTC; CDR3aa: CASSLSTVPLYGYTF
len: 14; abundance: NA; v_gene: TRBV2; d_gene: TRBD1; j_gene: TRBJ1-4; CDR3nt: TGTGCCAGCAGTCAGGACAGGCTTGAGGAAAAACTGTTTTTT; CDR3aa: CASSQDRLEEKLFF
len: 11; abundance: NA; v_gene: TRBV20-1; d_gene: NA; j_gene: TRBJ2-4; CDR3nt: TGCAGTGCCCAACATCCAAACATTCAGTACTTC; CDR3aa: CSAQHPNIQYF
len: 14; abundance: once; v_gene: TRBV5-1; d_gene: NA; j_gene: TRBJ1-5; CDR3nt: TGCGCCAGCAGCTTGGAGTCAGGGAATCAGCCCCAGCATTTT; CDR3aa: CASSLESGNQPQHF
len: 13; abundance: NA; v_gene: TRBV28; d_gene: NA; j_gene: TRBJ2-7; CDR3nt: TGTGCCAGCAGTTTCCTTGGCCCTCACGAGCAGTACTTC; CDR3aa: CASSFLGPHEQYF
len: 13; abundance: NA; v_gene: TRBV27; d_gene: NA; j_gene: TRBJ1-2; CDR3nt: TGTGCCAGCAGTTTCTGGGGAGGGCATGGCTACACCTTC; CDR3aa: CASSFWGGHGYTF
len: 16; abundance: NA; v_gene: TRBV6-2/TRBV6-3; d_gene: TRBD1; j_gene: TRBJ1-4; CDR3nt: TGTGCCAGCAGCCCTCATCCGGGACAGGGTTTGGAAAAACTGTTTTTT; CDR3aa: CASSPHPGQGLEKLFF
len: 13; abundance: NA; v_gene: TRBV12-3/TRBV12-4; d_gene: TRBD1; j_gene: TRBJ1-2; CDR3nt: TGTGCCAGCAGGGGACAGACAAACTATGGCTACACCTTC; CDR3aa: CASRGQTNYGYTF
len: 13; abundance: NA; v_gene: TRBV20-1; d_gene: NA; j_gene: TRBJ1-2; CDR3nt: TGCAGTGCTAGTGTCCAGCGATCCTATGGCTACACCTTC; CDR3aa: CSASVQRSYGYTF
len: 18; abundance: NA; v_gene: TRBV15; d_gene: TRBD1; j_gene: TRBJ1-5; CDR3nt: TGTGCCACCAGCAGAGCCGGGACAGGGATATATAGCAATCAGCCCCAGCATTTT; CDR3aa: CATSRAGTGIYSNQPQHF
len: 16; abundance: NA; v_gene: TRBV5-1; d_gene: TRBD2; j_gene: TRBJ2-7; CDR3nt: TGCGCCAGCAGTGCTAGCGGAGCTGGTACGTCCTACGAGCAGTACTTC; CDR3aa: CASSASGAGTSYEQYF
len: 15; abundance: NA; v_gene: TRBV18; d_gene: NA; j_gene: TRBJ1-5; CDR3nt: TGTGCCAGCTCACCTAGAAAGGGGGACAATCAGCCCCAGCATTTT; CDR3aa: CASSPRKGDNQPQHF
len: 20; abundance: NA; v_gene: TRBV4-3; d_gene: TRBD2; j_gene: TRBJ2-2; CDR3nt: TGCGCCAGCAGCCAGGAGGGACTAGCGGGAGGGCCGTCAAACACCGGGGAGCTGTTTTTT; CDR3aa: CASSQEGLAGGPSNTGELFF